In this sample, the clone carrying this TCR beta chain turned up a few times. Its antigen is unknown. The sample is drawn from a study of identical twins. TCRdb re-called the 5' RACE reads through MiXCR, storing one row per CDR3 protein. The data hold 1.5 million to 2 million distinct CDR3 sequences, with about 32% observed a single time. Points from the study as a whole: Modeled out-of-frame TCR alpha sharing in monozygotic twins fell below observed levels. Clonotypes of the beta chain that were abundant in cord blood carried fewer insertions (memory repertoires showed none).

This CDR3 is 15 amino acids long. V lost 3 bases, J lost 4 bases, and 15 bases lay in between. The sequence was obtained from a newborn girl in good health. The sequencing input was cord blood. The chain couples TRBV12-3 or TRBV12-4 to TRBJ1-2; perhaps TRBD1 as D (6 bases). CDR3 bases: TGTGCCAGCAGTTTTAAGGGCAGGGGAGGCTATGGCTACACCTTC. Protein: CASSFKGRGGYGYTF.